Shown below are 19 T cell receptor beta chains from a single sample sequenced in a study of OX40 agonist ivuxolimab in advanced cancers. Measured with immunoSEQ multiplex PCR; TCRdb has only the in-frame clones, and not every one. The sample has around 36,000 clones, around four fifths seen once. Here the sequenced sample was CD4+ or CD8+ T cells sorted from blood, taken in a trial of the OX40 agonist ivuxolimab. The source is an adult with an advanced solid tumor such as melanoma, head and neck, liver or kidney cancer.

V gene TRBV28 combines with J gene TRBJ2-1; D gene uncertain. The CDR3 is made up of 13 amino acids. Germline CDR1 and CDR2: MDHEN and SYDVKM. The ends were cut back, 3 bases at V and 3 bases at J, with 6 bases in the middle. Written as DNA, the CDR3 is TGTGCCAGCAGTTTGGCTATCTACAATGAGCAGTTCTTC. This encodes CASSLAIYNEQFF.

The gene calls are TRBV7-2 and TRBJ2-5; unclear D gene. Germline CDR1 reads SGHTA; CDR2 reads FQGNSA. Trimming pared 5 bases from V and 1 base from J, leaving 14 bases between. The CDR3 sequence is 15 residues long. CDR3 sequence: CASSPRLGSQETQYF. CDR3 coding DNA: TGTGCCAGCAGCCCCCGGCTAGGGTCCCAAGAGACCCAGTACTTC.

The V gene is TRBV5-5, the J gene TRBJ2-3; 8 nucleotides line up with TRBD2. The V gene's germline CDR1 is SGHKS and CDR2 YYEKEE (reference sequence). With 2 bases clipped from V and 6 bases from J, the junction kept 8 bases outside the gene matches. The CDR3 is made up of 15 amino acids. The CDR3 reads CASSFDGRAWDTQYF. For the CDR3, the DNA is TGTGCCAGCAGCTTCGACGGGAGGGCCTGGGATACGCAGTATTTT.

The V call is TRBV10-3, the J call TRBJ1-1, with 10 bases that match TRBD1. CDR1 is ENHRY, CDR2 SYGVKD, per germline. Trimming at V came to 10 bases and at J to 6 bases, leaving 5 bases not matched to a gene. The CDR3 spans 12 residues. As DNA, the CDR3 is TGTGCCACCAATGACAGGGGGCCTGAAGCTTTCTTT. Protein product: CATNDRGPEAFF.

A word on this clone: The junction shows a germline mismatch at one end, possibly a read error. The V gene is TRBV28, the J gene TRBJ1-2; D is ambiguous. Germline V CDR1 and CDR2: MDHEN, SYDVKM. There are 12 residues in the CDR3. CDR3 in DNA: TGTGCCAGCAGTTCCCTTGACCGTGGCTACGCCTTC. Its protein product is CASSSLDRGYAF.

The rearrangement uses TRBV5-1 and TRBJ1-3; D ambiguous. The V end was cut by 0 bases, the J end by 0 bases, with 4 bases between. CDR1 is SGHRS and CDR2 is YFSETQ in the germline V gene. The CDR3 length is 14 residues. The CDR3 DNA is TGCGCCAGCAGCTTGGATATCTCTGGAAACACCATATATTTT. Translation gives CASSLDISGNTIYF. The full variable domain, in which reference TRBV5-1 and TRBJ1-3 provide the parts outside the CDR3, is KAGVTQTPRYLIKTRGQQVTLSCSPISGHRSVSWYQQTPGQGLQFLFEYFSETQRNKGNFPGRFSGRQFSNSRSEMNVSTLELGDSALYLCASSLDISGNTIYFGEGSWLTVV.

This chain joins TRBV6-1 and TRBJ2-5, with 9 bases aligning to TRBD1. V lost 4 bases, J lost 2 bases, and 8 bases stayed unmatched. The CDR3 length is 16 residues. Germline V gene lookup returns CDR1 MNHNS and CDR2 SASEGT. CDR3 bases: TGTGCCAGCAGTGGCCGGGGACAGGGTCTACAAGAGACCCAGTACTTC. It encodes CASSGRGQGLQETQYF.

V usage is TRBV13 and J usage is TRBJ1-3; D ambiguous. Per germline, CDR1 PRHDT and CDR2 FYEKMQ (reference sequence). The CDR3 length is 13 residues. Trimming removed 5 bases at V and 0 bases at J, with 5 bases between. CDR3 sequence reads: CASSPDSGNTIYF. Written as DNA, the CDR3 is TGTGCCAGCAGCCCCGACTCTGGAAACACCATATATTTT.

CDR3 coding DNA: TGTGCCAGCAGCTTCAGGACTGCACGGGATACGCAGTATTTT. Translated, it gives CASSFRTARDTQYF. The V call is TRBV2, the J call TRBJ2-3, with D perhaps TRBD2 (5 bases). Germline V lookup: CDR1 SNHLY, CDR2 FYNNEI. Trimming left V 6 bases short and J 6 bases short, with 16 bases between. CDR3 length: 14 amino acids.

This chain links TRBV19 with TRBJ1-5; 8 bases map to TRBD1. The length of the CDR3 is 15 residues. After removal of 3 bases from V and 5 bases from J, the junction contained 6 bases not matched to a gene. Germline V gene data show CDR1 as LNHDA and CDR2 as SQIVND (reference sequence). CDR3 nucleotides: TGTGCCAGTAGTATCGACCCAGGGGGCCATCAGCCCCAGCATTTT. The encoded protein is CASSIDPGGHQPQHF.

The CDR3 reads CASNGPGTGAGGETQYF. In DNA, the CDR3 is TGTGCCAGCAACGGTCCCGGGACAGGGGCCGGGGGAGAGACCCAGTACTTC. The V gene is TRBV2, the J gene TRBJ2-5; 10 bases line up with TRBD1. The CDR3 is 17 residues long. The V segment lost 7 bases and the J segment 4 bases; nucleotides outside the gene matches: 15. Per the germline V gene, CDR1 is SNHLY and CDR2 is FYNNEI.

The V and J genes are TRBV9 and TRBJ2-1; 12 bases are shared with TRBD2. Germline V lookup: CDR1 SGDLS, CDR2 YYNGEE. CDR3 length: 16 amino acids. V trimming: 4 bases; J trimming: 8 bases; junction bases outside the gene matches: 10. DNA for the CDR3: TGTGCCAGCAGCCCATACCCTAGCGGGGGGGCCTATGAGCAGTTCTTC. Protein: CASSPYPSGGAYEQFF.

The chain employs TRBV18 and TRBJ2-7, with TRBD2 matching 15 bases. CDR1 KGHSH and CDR2 LQKENI come from the germline V gene. V was pared by 6 bases and J by 6 bases, with 3 bases of the junction left unmatched. CDR3 length equals 14 residues. The CDR3 DNA sequence: TGTGCCAGCTCTCAGGGACTAGCGGGAGGCGAGCAGTACTTC. It codes for CASSQGLAGGEQYF. Full variable domain (missing parts from reference TRBV18 and TRBJ2-7): NAGVMQNPRHLVRRRGQEARLRCSPMKGHSHVYWYRQLPEEGLKFMVYLQKENIIDESGMPKERFSAEFPKEGPSILRIQQVVRGDSAAYFCASSQGLAGGEQYFGPGTRLTVT.

V gene TRBV11-3 combines with J gene TRBJ2-7; TRBD1 might be the D (5 bases). Trimming shortened V by 5 bases and J by 7 bases, and 9 bases separated the two germline ends. CDR1 SGHNT and CDR2 YENEEA come from the germline V gene. This CDR3 comprises 11 residues. The CDR3, as DNA: TGTGCCAGCAGCCAAGGGGTGGAGCAGTACTTC. Amino acid sequence: CASSQGVEQYF.

The chain has TRBV11-2 and TRBJ1-1; tentative D call: TRBD1 (6 bases). V lost 1 base and J 8 bases, leaving 14 bases between the germline ends. The CDR3 extends over 14 amino acids. Per the germline V gene, CDR1 is SGHAT and CDR2 is FQNNGV. The CDR3 sequence: CASSLVPRGKEAFF. The CDR3 bases are TGTGCCAGCAGCTTAGTTCCCAGGGGAAAAGAAGCTTTCTTT.

The rearrangement uses TRBV5-1 and TRBJ2-1, with D possibly matching TRBD2 (6 bases). Trimming stripped 7 bases from V and 10 bases from J, with 15 bases between. The CDR3 spans 12 residues. Germline V lookup: CDR1 SGHRS, CDR2 YFSETQ. The chain's CDR3 is CASGEGRGEQFF. The CDR3 DNA follows: TGCGCCAGCGGAGAGGGGCGGGGCGAGCAGTTCTTC.

The chain has TRBV18 and TRBJ1-1, with D possibly matching TRBD1 (6 bases). V was shortened by 3 bases and J by 0 bases, with 8 bases between the two germline ends. The CDR3 consists of 14 residues. The germline CDR1 and CDR2 sequences are KGHSH and LQKENI. CDR3: CASSPGGLNTEAFF. The CDR3 coding sequence is TGTGCCAGCTCACCCGGGGGGCTGAACACTGAAGCTTTCTTT.

V is TRBV9 and J is TRBJ1-1; D is uncertain. The CDR3 contains 14 residues. CDR1 is SGDLS and CDR2 is YYNGEE in the germline V gene. With 4 bases removed from V and 0 bases from J, the gap between germline ends came to 10 bases. The CDR3, as DNA: TGTGCCAGCAGCTTAGACGGGGTGAACACTGAAGCTTTCTTT. Its protein is CASSLDGVNTEAFF.

V is TRBV2 and J is TRBJ2-3; D remains ambiguous. The germline CDR1 and CDR2 sequences are SNHLY and FYNNEI. V was cut by 6 bases and J by 2 bases, with 3 bases left in between. The CDR3 runs to 11 residues. The CDR3 region is CASSPTDTQYF. Here the CDR3 DNA reads TGTGCCAGCAGCCCCACAGATACGCAGTATTTT.